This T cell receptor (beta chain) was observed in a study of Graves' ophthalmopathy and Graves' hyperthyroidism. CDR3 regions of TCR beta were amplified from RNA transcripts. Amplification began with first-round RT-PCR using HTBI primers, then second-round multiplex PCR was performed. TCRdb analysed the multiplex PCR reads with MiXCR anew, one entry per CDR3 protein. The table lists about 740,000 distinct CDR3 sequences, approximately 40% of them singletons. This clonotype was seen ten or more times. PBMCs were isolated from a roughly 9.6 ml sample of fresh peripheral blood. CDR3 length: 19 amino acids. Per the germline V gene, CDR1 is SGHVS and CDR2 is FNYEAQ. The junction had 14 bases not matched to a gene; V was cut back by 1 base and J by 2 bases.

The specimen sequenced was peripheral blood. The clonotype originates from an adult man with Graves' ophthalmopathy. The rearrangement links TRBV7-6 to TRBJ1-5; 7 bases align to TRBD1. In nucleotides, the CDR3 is TGTGCCAGCAGCTTAGGACCGGACAGGAGTAGATACGGCAATCAGCCCCAGCATTTT. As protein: CASSLGPDRSRYGNQPQHF.